This passage covers 20 T cell receptor beta chains from one sample sequenced in a study of blood T cells in healthy people across ages. With a J-beta primer mix and a sample-barcoded 5' primer, a second PCR ran about 7 to 11 cycles. TCRdb re-analysed the 5' RACE reads in MiXCR, keeping a single row per CDR3 protein. The sample contains 750,000 to 1,000,000 distinct CDR3 sequences, roughly 28% of which appear only once. These same data were also listed under a study on T cells of mothers and their children.

Material: blood. The source is a woman in her thirties or forties in good health.

This clonotype was observed at least ten times. The chain employs TRBV5-1 and TRBJ2-1, with 11 bases matching TRBD2. Germline V CDR1 and CDR2: SGHRS, YFSETQ. CDR3 size: 16 residues. J gave up 3 bases and V 3 bases, and 5 bases lay outside the gene matches. The DNA of the CDR3 is TGCGCCAGCAGCTCTTTACTAGCGGGGGTCTACAATGAGCAGTTCTTC. The encoded protein is CASSSLLAGVYNEQFF.

This clonotype was observed many times. This chain joins TRBV10-3 and TRBJ2-1, with 13 nucleotides matching TRBD2. The length of the CDR3 is 16 residues. Per the germline V gene, CDR1 is ENHRY and CDR2 is SYGVKD. After removal of 6 bases from V and 3 bases from J, the junction contained 5 bases not matched to a gene. The CDR3, as DNA: TGTGCCATCAGGACTAGCGGGGGGTATGGCTACAATGAGCAGTTCTTC. Amino acid sequence: CAIRTSGGYGYNEQFF.

In regard to this clonotype: The junction does not match germline at one end; this may be a read error. This rearrangement joins TRBV29-1 to TRBJ2-2; weak D call: TRBD1 (6 bases). Germline CDR1 and CDR2: SQVTM and ANQGSEA. This CDR3 is built from 13 residues. The CDR3 sequence is CSVAPGQTGELLF. The CDR3 region has the DNA TGCAGCGTTGCCCCAGGACAGACCGGGGAGCTGTTGTTT.

In this sample, this clonotype turned up many times. The rearrangement joins TRBV6-5 to TRBJ2-7; D might be TRBD2 (6 bases). This CDR3 is 15 amino acids long. Per germline, CDR1 MNHEY and CDR2 SVGAGI. Trimming shortened V by 6 bases and J by 0 bases, and 15 bases separated the two germline ends. The CDR3 DNA is TGTGCCAGCAGGGGGGAGGCGGGGAGCTCCTACGAGCAGTACTTC. Translated: CASRGEAGSSYEQYF.

The gene calls are TRBV10-3 and TRBJ2-1; 7 nucleotides agree with TRBD1. CDR1 ENHRY and CDR2 SYGVKD come from the germline V gene. Losses at the gene ends were 3 bases for V and 7 bases for J; bases not matched to a gene: 3. The CDR3 sequence is 13 residues long. The CDR3 spells CAISDQGQNEQFF. The CDR3 DNA reads as TGTGCCATCAGTGATCAGGGACAGAATGAGCAGTTCTTC.

This clonotype was seen ten or more times. This chain joins TRBV12-3 or TRBV12-4 and TRBJ1-6; TRBD1 is a possible D gene (6 bases). V lost 6 bases, J lost 7 bases, and 13 bases lay in between. The CDR3 runs to 14 residues. The CDR3 reads CASRPDSQNSPLHF. In nucleotides, the CDR3 is TGTGCCAGCAGACCGGACAGCCAGAATTCACCCCTCCACTTT.

The chain employs TRBV6-2 or TRBV6-3 and TRBJ1-2, with D possibly being TRBD1 (6 bases). This CDR3 is built from 15 residues. V lost 6 bases and J 3 bases, leaving 17 bases between the germline ends. Looked up from germline, CDR1 is MNHEY and CDR2 is SVGEGT. The DNA for the CDR3 is TGTGCCAGCAGCCAGTCGGGGGCGGCTTACTATGGCTACACCTTC. Its translation: CASSQSGAAYYGYTF.

This clonotype was seen a few times. V usage is TRBV5-1 and J usage is TRBJ2-5; D is tentatively TRBD1 or TRBD2 (5 bases each). Trimming removed 6 bases from V and 5 bases from J, with 17 bases in between. The CDR3 length is 14 residues. The germline V gene has CDR1 SGHRS and CDR2 YFSETQ. The CDR3 here is CASTPGTPRETQYF. The CDR3 coding sequence is TGCGCCAGCACCCCCGGGACGCCTCGGGAGACCCAGTACTTC.

In its sample, this clonotype was seen once. CDR3 protein: CASSLAGRRQETQYF. Here the CDR3 DNA reads TGTGCCAGCAGCTTAGCGGGGCGCAGACAAGAGACCCAGTACTTC. The chain joins TRBV7-9 to TRBJ2-4; perhaps TRBD1 as D (5 bases). The end of the DNA fits TRBJ2-5 better, so the J call may be wrong. This CDR3 is 15 amino acids long. Germline V gene lookup returns CDR1 SEHNR and CDR2 FQNEAQ (reference sequence).

The chain links TRBV9 to TRBJ2-3, with D tentatively TRBD2 (6 bases). Trimming pared 3 bases from V and 2 bases from J, leaving 16 bases between. Germline values: CDR1 SGDLS, CDR2 YYNGEE. The CDR3 consists of 16 residues. The CDR3 spells CASSALGRLDTDTQYF. Written as DNA, the CDR3 is TGTGCCAGCAGCGCCCTGGGGAGACTAGACACAGATACGCAGTATTTT. The full variable domain, completed using reference TRBV9 and TRBJ2-3, is DSGVTQTPKHLITATGQRVTLRCSPRSGDLSVYWYQQSLDQGLQFLIQYYNGEERAKGNILERFSAQQFPDLHSELNLSSLELGDSALYFCASSALGRLDTDTQYFGPGTRLTVL.

This clonotype has only a few counts. The rearrangement links TRBV6-6 to TRBJ1-2; D remains ambiguous. The V gene lost 5 bases and the J gene lost 4 bases, with 8 bases spanning the gap. This CDR3 region has 12 residues. Germline V lookup: CDR1 MNHNY, CDR2 SVGAGI (reference sequence). Written as DNA, the CDR3 is TGTGCCAGCAGTGTACAGTTCTATGGCTACACCTTC. Translation: CASSVQFYGYTF.

As concerns this clonotype: The junction does not match germline at one end; this may be a read error. The chain couples TRBV7-2 to TRBJ2-3, with 7 bases identical to TRBD2. This CDR3 has 15 amino acids. Germline CDR1 and CDR2: SGHTA and FQGNSA. CDR3 sequence (DNA): TGCGCCAGCGGCTTAGCGGGCGCTAGCTCAGATACGCAGTATTTT. Translation gives CASGLAGASSDTQYF. Using reference TRBV7-2 and TRBJ2-3 for the parts outside the CDR3, the full variable domain is GAGVSQSPSNKVTEKGKDVELRCDPISGHTALYWYRQSLGQGLEFLIYFQGNSAPDKSGLPSDRFSAERTGGSVSTLTIQRTQQEDSAVYLCASGLAGASSDTQYFGPGTRLTVL.

In its sample, this clonotype was seen many times. The J gene is TRBJ2-1, the V gene TRBV11-3; D may match TRBD1 or TRBD2 (5 bases each). Germline CDR1 and CDR2: SGHNT and YENEEA. The CDR3 is 13 residues long. V was clipped by 5 bases and J by 6 bases, with 11 bases between them. CDR3 bases: TGTGCCAGCAGCGAAGGGACGCCCAATGAGCAGTTCTTC. As protein: CASSEGTPNEQFF.

This clonotype was counted a single time. An end of the junction does not agree with germline; a read error may underlie this. The chain is built from TRBV24-1 and TRBJ2-7; D possibly corresponds to TRBD1 (5 bases). The germline V gene encodes CDR1 KGHDR and CDR2 SFDVKD. This CDR3 contains 13 residues. The CDR3 reads CATSEQAPYEQYF. The CDR3 DNA reads TGCGCCACCAGTGAACAGGCCCCCTACGAGCAGTACTTC.

The rearrangement uses TRBV5-1 and TRBJ2-2; a possible D gene is TRBD1 (5 bases). The germline V gene encodes CDR1 SGHRS and CDR2 YFSETQ. The V end lost 1 base, the J end lost 4 bases, and 11 bases lay between the germline ends. The CDR3 covers 15 residues. CDR3 coding DNA: TGCGCCAGCAGCTTGCAGGGCTCGAGCACCGGGGAGCTGTTTTTT. Translated, it gives CASSLQGSSTGELFF. The complete variable domain, with remaining parts taken from reference TRBV5-1 and TRBJ2-2, reads KAGVTQTPRYLIKTRGQQVTLSCSPISGHRSVSWYQQTPGQGLQFLFEYFSETQRNKGNFPGRFSGRQFSNSRSEMNVSTLELGDSALYLCASSLQGSSTGELFFGEGSRLTVL.

In its sample, this clonotype was seen many times. The rearrangement links TRBV6-1 to TRBJ1-5; the match to TRBD1 covers 8 bases. The ends lost 5 bases at V and 0 bases at J; junction bases unmatched: 9. The CDR3 is 17 residues long. CDR1 and CDR2 from the germline V gene are MNHNS and SASEGT. The CDR3 loop reads CASSKTGQGYSNQPQHF. The CDR3 DNA reads as TGTGCCAGCAGTAAAACAGGACAGGGCTATAGCAATCAGCCCCAGCATTTT.

This clonotype appeared a few times. The chain is built from TRBV4-1 and TRBJ2-1, with D uncertain. The CDR3 runs 16 residues. V was clipped by 0 bases and J by 1 base, with 10 bases between them. Germline CDR1 and CDR2: MGHRA and YSYEKL. The CDR3: CASSQDWGGSYNEQFF. As DNA, the CDR3 is TGCGCCAGCAGCCAAGATTGGGGTGGGTCCTACAATGAGCAGTTCTTC.

A few counts support this clonotype. The chain combines TRBV7-9 with TRBJ2-6; no clear D gene. With 1 base removed from V and 4 bases from J, the gap between germline ends came to 14 bases. The CDR3 extends over 17 amino acids. The germline V gene encodes CDR1 SEHNR and CDR2 FQNEAQ (reference sequence). The CDR3 bases are TGTGCCAGCAGCTTAGGGGCGGCTGGGCTGGGGGCCAACGTCCTGACTTTC. Translating gives CASSLGAAGLGANVLTF.

V is TRBV6-2 or TRBV6-3 and J is TRBJ1-6; no reliable D call. This CDR3 is built from 19 residues. V gave up 7 bases and J gave up 0 bases, with 22 bases separating them. Germline lookup yields CDR1 MNHEY and CDR2 SVGEGT. CDR3 sequence reads: CASNQDTRSFSSYNSPLHF. DNA for the CDR3: TGTGCCAGCAATCAAGACACCCGAAGTTTTAGCTCCTATAATTCACCCCTCCACTTT.

The rearrangement links TRBV15 to TRBJ1-1, with D tentatively TRBD1 (6 bases). CDR1 LNHNV and CDR2 YYDKDF come from the germline V gene (reference sequence). The CDR3 runs to 14 residues. V lost 8 bases to trimming and J lost 1 base, with 14 bases between them. The CDR3 spells CATAEGGENTEAFF. The CDR3, as DNA: TGTGCCACCGCAGAGGGGGGGGAGAACACTGAAGCTTTCTTT.